This TCR beta chain was recovered during a study of tumor-infiltrating lymphocytes in localized non-small cell lung cancer. The method was immunoSEQ multiplex PCR; TCRdb's version includes in-frame clones alone and lacks a portion of them. The sample yields about 12,000 clones, about 78% seen once. This CDR3 has 14 amino acids. Trimming shortened V by 3 bases and J by 0 bases, and 8 bases separated the two germline ends. The germline V gene has CDR1 SNHLY and CDR2 FYNNEI. The receptor's source is a human donor with non-small cell lung cancer. Sample: uninvolved lung tissue not adjacent to the tumor. V gene TRBV2 combines with J gene TRBJ2-5; D gene unclear. The CDR3 bases are TGTGCCAGCAGTGATATGGCTTACCAAGAGACCCAGTACTTC. This codes for CASSDMAYQETQYF.